Reported below is one TCR beta chain. The table came from immunoSEQ multiplex PCR; TCRdb's copy has only in-frame clones and leaves some out. The repertoire holds about 28,000 clones, with about 89% as singletons. The sample originates from a study of T cell changes during pregnancy in multiple sclerosis. V was pared by 6 bases and J by 5 bases, with 10 bases of the junction left unmatched. The germline V gene has CDR1 MNHEY and CDR2 SVGAGI. The CDR3 covers 15 residues. The sample consisted of CD4+ T cells from peripheral blood mononuclear cells, taken in the first trimester of pregnancy. The rearrangement joins TRBV6-5 to TRBJ2-1; 7 bases line up with TRBD2. The sequence derives from a female donor in good health, enrolled as a control in a pregnancy study. In nucleotides, the CDR3 is TGTGCCAGCAGATCAAGCGGGACCTTCAACAATGAGCAGTTCTTC. Encoded protein: CASRSSGTFNNEQFF.